In this sample, the clone carrying this T cell receptor beta chain turned up many times. Its specificity is unknown. This sample is drawn from a study of T cells in Graves' hyperthyroidism and ophthalmopathy. Researchers defined stable Graves' hyperthyroidism as no ophthalmopathy progression within 18 months. Isolation of PBMCs was performed on 8.5 to 10 ml fresh peripheral blood. Study-level findings and limits: With a median lead of approximately 6 months before onset, the model predicted ophthalmopathy.

Amplification targeted TCR beta CDR3 regions from RNA transcripts. During a first-round RT-PCR of the TCR CDR3, the HTBI primer set was used. TCRdb re-called the multiplex PCR reads with MiXCR, one entry per CDR3 protein. The sample gives 500,000 to 750,000 distinct CDR3 sequences, less than 20% of which show up once; less than 9.5% is in the top ten. Germline values: CDR1 MNHNS, CDR2 SASEGT. Trimming left V 7 bases short and J 4 bases short, with 10 bases between. This CDR3 contains 12 residues. The chain links TRBV6-1 to TRBJ1-2, with a tentative D call TRBD1 (6 bases). Sequenced material: blood. The sequence derives from a young woman with Graves' hyperthyroidism. In nucleotides, the CDR3 is TGTGCCAGCACGGGGGCGGGCTATGGCTACACCTTC. Protein product: CASTGAGYGYTF.